Listed here are 25 T cell receptor beta chains from one sample, sequenced in a study of blood T cell repertoires in COVID-19. Repertoires were generated with immunoSEQ multiplex PCR, while TCRdb's copy carries only in-frame clones and drops some. The table includes approximately 150,000 clones, roughly 82% detected once. Sequencing input: peripheral blood. These receptors came from a woman aged 70-85 years with acute or convalescent COVID-19.

The chain is built from TRBV19 and TRBJ2-1; 10 bases map to TRBD2. The CDR3 is made up of 16 amino acids. Germline values: CDR1 LNHDA, CDR2 SQIVND (reference sequence). Germline trimming cut 6 bases from V and 8 bases from J; bases unmatched to any gene: 13. CDR3 in amino acids: CASSRTPGTSVDEQFF. In DNA form, the CDR3 reads TGTGCCAGTAGCCGGACCCCCGGGACTAGCGTTGATGAGCAGTTCTTC.

The chain joins TRBV15 to TRBJ2-3; D may be TRBD2 (6 bases). The germline gives CDR1 LNHNV, CDR2 YYDKDF (reference sequence). V lost 1 base, J lost 6 bases, and 14 bases lay in between. The CDR3 runs 15 residues. The CDR3 spells CATSRGVGGADTQYF. CDR3 nucleotides: TGTGCCACCAGCAGAGGGGTCGGAGGGGCCGATACGCAGTATTTT. Full variable domain (outside the CDR3, taken from reference TRBV15 and TRBJ2-3): DAMVIQNPRYQVTQFGKPVTLSCSQTLNHNVMYWYQQKSSQAPKLLFHYYDKDFNNEADTPDNFQSRRPNTSFCFLDIRSPGLGDTAMYLCATSRGVGGADTQYFGPGTRLTVL.

V usage is TRBV6-2 or TRBV6-3 and J usage is TRBJ1-1, with 8 bases matching TRBD1. The CDR3 sequence is 15 residues long. With 4 bases clipped from V and 2 bases from J, the junction kept 6 bases outside the gene matches. Germline lookup yields CDR1 MNHEY and CDR2 SVGEGT. CDR3 sequence (DNA): TGTGCCAGCAGTTCCCTACCAGGGGGCAACACTGAAGCTTTCTTT. It is translated as CASSSLPGGNTEAFF.

The chain joins TRBV5-4 to TRBJ2-1, with 7 bases fitting TRBD2. V was pared by 4 bases and J by 9 bases, with 10 bases of the junction left unmatched. Per the germline V gene, CDR1 is SGHNT and CDR2 is YYREEE (reference sequence). The CDR3 has 14 residues. The CDR3, as DNA: TGTGCCAGCAGCCCCGGACTAGGTCAGGTTGAGCAGTTCTTC. Translation gives CASSPGLGQVEQFF.

This chain uses TRBV19 with TRBJ1-3; no clear D. CDR1 LNHDA and CDR2 SQIVND come from the germline V gene (reference sequence). Trimming shortened V by 8 bases and J by 11 bases, and 19 bases separated the two germline ends. The CDR3 runs 13 residues. Here the CDR3 DNA reads TGTGCCAGTCGAGACAATACTGGAATCTCCATATATTTT. Translated, it gives CASRDNTGISIYF.

The V call is TRBV3-1 (or the pseudogene TRBV3-2), the J call TRBJ1-6; 7 positions agree with TRBD1. The CDR3 length is 16 residues. J lost 8 bases, V lost 1 base, and 8 bases had no gene match. Germline V gene lookup returns CDR1 LGHDT and CDR2 YNNKEL (reference sequence). This CDR3 is CASSQGTGRTYSPLHF. CDR3 in DNA: TGTGCCAGCAGCCAAGGGACAGGCCGAACCTATTCACCCCTCCACTTT.

CDR3 residues: CSVDRASGGTDTQYF. In DNA form, the CDR3 reads TGCAGCGTTGACAGGGCTAGCGGAGGCACAGATACGCAGTATTTT. V gene TRBV29-1 combines with J gene TRBJ2-3; the match to TRBD2 covers 7 bases. Germline CDR1 is SQVTM and CDR2 is ANQGSEA. The CDR3 runs to 15 residues. V lost 3 bases and J lost 1; bases outside the gene matches: 7.

The V and J genes are TRBV7-4 and TRBJ1-5; 7 positions agree with TRBD1. The CDR3 consists of 22 residues. CDR1 and CDR2 from the germline V gene are SGHVT and SQSDAQ. The trim removed 5 bases at V and 0 bases at J, leaving 25 bases unmatched. CDR3 sequence reads: CASSVTRGQPFVKLDSNQPQHF. The CDR3 coding sequence is TGTGCCAGCAGCGTCACCCGGGGACAGCCGTTTGTCAAGTTGGATAGCAATCAGCCCCAGCATTTT.

The chain has TRBV10-2 and TRBJ2-3, with TRBD2 identical over 8 bases. The CDR3 spans 15 residues. Germline V gene sequence: CDR1 WSHSY, CDR2 SAAADI. Trimming cost V 4 bases and J 2 bases; bases outside gene matches: 5. CDR3 nucleotide sequence: TGCGCCAGCAGTGGCCAGCGGGAGTACACAGATACGCAGTATTTT. Its protein is CASSGQREYTDTQYF.

This clone occurred once. The V call is TRBV7-8, the J call TRBJ2-7; TRBD1 matches at 11 bases. The CDR3 contains 16 residues. V shed 3 bases, J shed 3 bases, and the junction held 7 bases outside the gene matches. Germline V gene lookup returns CDR1 SGHVS and CDR2 FQNEAQ. CDR3 residues: CASSFRTGTGGYEQYF. The CDR3 region has the DNA TGTGCCAGCAGCTTCAGAACCGGGACAGGGGGCTACGAGCAGTACTTC.

CDR3 sequence: CASSFIGLVGATDTQYF. The CDR3 DNA sequence: TGTGCCAGCAGTTTCATCGGATTGGTCGGAGCGACAGATACGCAGTATTTT. The chain employs TRBV27 and TRBJ2-3; D call uncertain. V was pared by 3 bases and J by 3 bases, with 19 bases between. The germline gives CDR1 MNHEY, CDR2 SMNVEV (reference sequence). CDR3 length: 17 amino acids.

This sequence joins TRBV27 and TRBJ2-7, with D possibly matching TRBD2 (5 bases). The V and J ends lost 6 bases and 1 base respectively, with 13 bases between them. CDR1 is MNHEY, CDR2 SMNVEV, per germline (reference sequence). The CDR3 is 14 amino acids. The CDR3 loop is CASRPRAGSYEQYF. The CDR3 DNA sequence: TGTGCCAGCAGACCTCGGGCGGGTTCCTACGAGCAGTACTTC.

The chain has TRBV5-1 and TRBJ2-7; 9 positions match TRBD2. From germline, CDR1 is SGHRS and CDR2 YFSETQ. The CDR3 is 15 amino acids. The V segment lost 4 bases and the J segment 1 base; nucleotides outside the gene matches: 6. CDR3: CASSERGELSYEQYF. As DNA, the CDR3 is TGCGCCAGCAGCGAGCGGGGGGAACTATCCTACGAGCAGTACTTC.

A single count supports this clone. V and J are TRBV10-3 and TRBJ2-7; the match to TRBD1 covers 7 bases. Per germline, CDR1 ENHRY and CDR2 SYGVKD. The CDR3 spans 14 residues. With V trimmed by 5 bases and J by 8 bases, 12 bases remained unmatched. CDR3 loop: CAISPTGDLVKQYF. CDR3 in DNA: TGTGCCATCAGTCCCACAGGGGACCTCGTGAAGCAGTACTTC.

The chain employs TRBV27 and TRBJ1-5, with 7 positions matching TRBD1. The V segment lost 6 bases and the J segment 3 bases; nucleotides outside the gene matches: 5. Germline CDR1 is MNHEY and CDR2 is SMNVEV (reference sequence). The CDR3 consists of 14 residues. The DNA of the CDR3 is TGTGCCAGCAGCTCACAGGGGTCCAATCAGCCCCAGCATTTT. Encoded protein: CASSSQGSNQPQHF.

V gene TRBV9 combines with J gene TRBJ2-1, with 8 bases matching TRBD2. Germline CDR1 is SGDLS and CDR2 is YYNGEE. Losses at the gene ends were 7 bases for V and 7 bases for J; bases not matched to a gene: 22. This CDR3 is 18 amino acids long. The CDR3 DNA reads as TGTGCCAGCGGATCAACTGTAAGTCGCGGGAGGTCTGGGAATGAGCAGTTCTTC. Translating gives CASGSTVSRGRSGNEQFF. Drawing the rest from reference TRBV9 and TRBJ2-1, the complete variable domain is DSGVTQTPKHLITATGQRVTLRCSPRSGDLSVYWYQQSLDQGLQFLIQYYNGEERAKGNILERFSAQQFPDLHSELNLSSLELGDSALYFCASGSTVSRGRSGNEQFFGPGTRLTVL.

This clone showed up just a few times. The genes are TRBV10-3 and TRBJ2-3; 8 nucleotides align to TRBD1. CDR1 ENHRY and CDR2 SYGVKD come from the germline V gene. Trimming at V came to 4 bases and at J to 4 bases, leaving 22 bases not matched to a gene. The CDR3 loop spans 20 amino acids. CDR3 amino acids: CAISGVEGGQAIISADTQYF. In DNA form, the CDR3 reads TGTGCCATCAGTGGGGTGGAAGGGGGACAGGCGATTATTTCCGCAGATACGCAGTATTTT.

The genes are TRBV19 and TRBJ1-6; 7 bases match TRBD1. The V and J ends lost 4 bases and 11 bases, in that order; junction bases with no gene match: 5. The CDR3 consists of 13 residues. The germline V gene encodes CDR1 LNHDA and CDR2 SQIVND (reference sequence). The CDR3 protein is CASSTGQFTPLHF. The CDR3 DNA reads TGTGCCAGTAGTACGGGACAGTTCACACCCCTCCACTTT.

This clone was observed once. This chain uses TRBV1 with TRBJ2-2; TRBD2 is taken as the D call from the table, unchecked against the DNA. TRBV1 is assigned pseudogene status. The CDR3 is 18 amino acids. The CDR3 sequence: CTSSQGRLAGHDTGELFF. The CDR3 region has the DNA TGCACCAGCAGCCAGGGACGACTAGCGGGACATGACACCGGGGAGCTGTTTTTT.

As concerns this clone: Other nucleotide sequences in the sample specify the same CDR3. The V gene is TRBV5-5, the J gene TRBJ1-2, with TRBD1 matching 11 bases. This CDR3 is built from 17 residues. J gave up 8 bases and V 3 bases, and 15 bases lay outside the gene matches. Germline V gene lookup returns CDR1 SGHKS and CDR2 YYEKEE (reference sequence). The CDR3 reads CASSWTGGGGSSVGYTF. The DNA of the CDR3 is TGTGCCAGCAGCTGGACAGGGGGCGGCGGGAGTAGTGTCGGCTACACCTTC.

The chain employs TRBV29-1 and TRBJ2-3; no firm D call. The CDR3 covers 13 residues. Germline loops: CDR1 SQVTM, CDR2 ANQGSEA. Between the trimmed V and J ends, which lost 2 bases and 2 bases, there was a span of 8 bases. The CDR3 sequence: CSVEPTHTDTQYF. CDR3 nucleotides: TGCAGCGTTGAACCGACACACACAGATACGCAGTATTTT.

V is TRBV12-3 or TRBV12-4 and J is TRBJ1-1; no clear D gene. V dropped 5 bases and J dropped 0 bases, with 7 bases sitting between them. The CDR3 is made up of 13 amino acids. CDR3 DNA sequence: TGTGCCAGCAGTCTCCAGATGAACACTGAAGCTTTCTTT. The encoded protein is CASSLQMNTEAFF.

V gene TRBV19 combines with J gene TRBJ2-7, with 10 positions matching TRBD1. The germline CDR1 and CDR2 sequences are LNHDA and SQIVND (reference sequence). CDR3 length equals 15 residues. J lost 2 bases, V lost 1 base, and 2 bases had no gene match. The CDR3 loop is CASSIGTGGTYEQYF. CDR3 sequence (DNA): TGTGCCAGTAGTATAGGGACAGGGGGGACCTACGAGCAGTACTTC.

This chain connects TRBV7-2 to TRBJ2-5; maybe TRBD1 (5 bases). This CDR3 spans 14 amino acids. The germline V gene has CDR1 SGHTA and CDR2 FQGNSA. Deletions cut 0 bases from V and 4 bases from J, with 9 bases between. The CDR3, as DNA: TGTGCCAGCAGCTTAGCATGGGGCTCAGAGACCCAGTACTTC. Its protein is CASSLAWGSETQYF.

This clone was seen a single time. The chain links TRBV4-3 to TRBJ2-3; D gene unclear. Germline V gene lookup returns CDR1 LGHNA and CDR2 YSLEER. CDR3 length equals 14 residues. Trimming cost V 1 base and J 1 base, with 6 bases left between them. CDR3 sequence reads: CASSQGAGTDTQYF. In nucleotides, the CDR3 is TGCGCCAGCAGCCAAGGTGCGGGCACAGATACGCAGTATTTT.